This entry concerns a single T cell receptor beta chain. Its antigen is not identified. This entry comes from a study of CD8 T cells in ankylosing spondylitis. Study-wide results and limits: Past studies reported some motif variants in reactive arthritis synovial fluid and blood. Within peripheral blood, clones linked to disease were CD8+ and relatively rare. Eight or nine highly homologous variants made up a TCR beta motif that seemed to typify ankylosing spondylitis blood. Disease-linked clones reportedly showed significant enrichment in matched ankylosing spondylitis synovial fluid.

The CDR3 covers 13 residues. CDR1 is WSHSY and CDR2 is SAAADI in the germline V gene. Trimming cost V 8 bases and J 4 bases, with 15 bases left between them. MiXCR, applied by TCRdb to the 5' RACE reads, yields one record per CDR3 protein. The sample has approximately 550,000 distinct CDR3 sequences, roughly 13% seen once. This chain uses TRBV10-2 with TRBJ2-7; TRBD1 might be the D (6 bases). The sequencing sample was made of blood, either unsorted or a sorted T cell fraction (not recorded which). The receptor comes from a male donor with ankylosing spondylitis. The CDR3 nucleotides read TGCGCCAGCGCCGGGACAACTCCTTACGAGCAGTACTTC. This codes for CASAGTTPYEQYF.